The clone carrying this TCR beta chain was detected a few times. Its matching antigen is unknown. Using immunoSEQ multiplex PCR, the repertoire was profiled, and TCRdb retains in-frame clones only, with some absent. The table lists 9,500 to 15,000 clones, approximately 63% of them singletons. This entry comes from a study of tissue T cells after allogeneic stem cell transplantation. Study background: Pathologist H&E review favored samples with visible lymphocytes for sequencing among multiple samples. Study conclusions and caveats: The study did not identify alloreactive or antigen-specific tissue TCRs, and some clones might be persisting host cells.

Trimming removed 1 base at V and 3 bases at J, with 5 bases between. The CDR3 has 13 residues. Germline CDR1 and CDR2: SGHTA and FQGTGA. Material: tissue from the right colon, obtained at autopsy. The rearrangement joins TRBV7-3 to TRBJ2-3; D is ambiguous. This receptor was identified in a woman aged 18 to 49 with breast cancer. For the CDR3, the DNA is TGTGCCAGCAGCTTAATGGCTACAGATACGCAGTATTTT. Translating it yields CASSLMATDTQYF.